The source of this T cell receptor (beta chain) is a study of blood T cell repertoires in COVID-19. Study background: Specimens from acute and convalescent COVID-19 originated in the United States, Italy and Spain. Nucleic acid was either cDNA or gDNA, and it came from T cells, B-cell-depleted T cells, or PBMCs.

The V segment lost 5 bases and the J segment 7 bases; nucleotides outside the gene matches: 6. The CDR3 is 15 amino acids. CDR1 is SNHLY, CDR2 FYNNEI, per germline. Assignments of participants to cohorts depended upon their own reported clinical history. In the study's own analysis: Using reference gene primer amplification, nucleated cell counts were estimated. Assay used: immunoSEQ multiplex PCR; TCRdb lists only in-frame clones, some missing. For V, J and clone size, that table is used; D and trimming come from the DNA. In the table there are about 240,000 clones, roughly 90% of which are singletons.

The sample was PBMCs or T cells enriched from blood (not recorded which). This chain links TRBV2 with TRBJ1-3; 12 nucleotides align to TRBD1. The sequence was obtained from a young woman with acute COVID-19. CDR3 amino acids: CASSYPGQGANTIYF. In DNA form, the CDR3 reads TGTGCCAGCAGTTATCCGGGACAGGGGGCTAACACCATATATTTT. Supplemented by reference TRBV2 and TRBJ1-3, the full variable domain reads EPEVTQTPSHQVTQMGQEVILRCVPISNHLYFYWYRQILGQKVEFLVSFYNNEISEKSEIFDDQFSVERPDGSNFTLKIRSTKLEDSAMYFCASSYPGQGANTIYFGEGSWLTVV.